This is a list of T cell receptor beta chains from one sample in a study of T cell responses to AZD1222 COVID-19 vaccine. Sequencing was performed with immunoSEQ multiplex PCR; in TCRdb, only in-frame clones are kept and a portion is missing. The sample includes fewer than 70,000 clones, roughly 90% of them seen just once. This specimen was peripheral blood, taken on day 0 of AZD1222 vaccination. Receptors were obtained from an adult in good health. Each CDR3 is given with its conserved first and last residue. D genes are given only for firm matches.

d_call: NA
v_call: TRBV19
j_call: TRBJ1-5
cdr3_nt: TGTGCCAGTAGGGGAGGGACTACTGCTCAGCCCCAGCATTTT
cdr3_aa: CASRGGTTAQPQHF

d_call: NA
v_call: TRBV9
j_call: TRBJ1-2
cdr3_nt: TGTGCCAGCAGCGTAGGGGCAGGGTCCGACTATGGCTACACCTTC
cdr3_aa: CASSVGAGSDYGYTF

d_call: NA
v_call: TRBV9
j_call: TRBJ1-2
cdr3_nt: TGTGCCAGCAGCGTGGGGCGCGGCTATGGCTACACCTTC
cdr3_aa: CASSVGRGYGYTF

d_call: TRBD2
v_call: TRBV5-1
j_call: TRBJ2-3
cdr3_nt: TGCGCCAGCAGCTTGGGCGGACTAGCGGGGGGCACAGATACGCAGTATTTT
cdr3_aa: CASSLGGLAGGTDTQYF

d_call: TRBD1
v_call: TRBV7-2
j_call: TRBJ1-6
cdr3_nt: TGTGCCAGCAGCTTAGGGGGACAGGGGGGTCGAGCCCTCCACTTT
cdr3_aa: CASSLGGQGGRALHF

d_call: NA
v_call: TRBV14
j_call: TRBJ1-3
cdr3_nt: TGTGCCAGCAGCCAAGGGACAGAGTTTGGAAACACCATATATTTT
cdr3_aa: CASSQGTEFGNTIYF

d_call: NA
v_call: TRBV6-6
j_call: TRBJ1-2
cdr3_nt: TGTGCCAGCAGTTACGGGCGGGGGGCACGGTATGGCTACACCTTC
cdr3_aa: CASSYGRGARYGYTF

d_call: NA
v_call: TRBV2
j_call: TRBJ1-1
cdr3_nt: TGTGCCAGCAGTGCAGGGTTCTACACTGAAGCTTTCTTT
cdr3_aa: CASSAGFYTEAFF

d_call: TRBD1
v_call: TRBV3-1/TRBV3-2
j_call: TRBJ1-2
cdr3_nt: TGTGCCAGCAGCTCGCGAAACCCGGGACAGGGACTCTATGGCTACACCTTC
cdr3_aa: CASSSRNPGQGLYGYTF

d_call: NA
v_call: TRBV6-2/TRBV6-3
j_call: TRBJ1-1
cdr3_nt: TGTGCCAGCAGTTACTCGGGCAAAAACACTGAAGCTTTCTTT
cdr3_aa: CASSYSGKNTEAFF

d_call: NA
v_call: TRBV7-8
j_call: TRBJ1-6
cdr3_nt: TGTGCCAGCAGACTGAGAGAGGGAGATTCACCCCTCCACTTT
cdr3_aa: CASRLREGDSPLHF

d_call: TRBD1
v_call: TRBV10-3
j_call: TRBJ1-1
cdr3_nt: TGTGCCATCTCTCGACAGGGGGGCACTGAAGCTTTCTTT
cdr3_aa: CAISRQGGTEAFF

d_call: NA
v_call: TRBV19
j_call: TRBJ1-1
cdr3_nt: TGTGCCAGTAGTAAACAGGGATTCGGCATGAACACTGAAGCTTTCTTT
cdr3_aa: CASSKQGFGMNTEAFF

d_call: TRBD1
v_call: TRBV10-2
j_call: TRBJ1-5
cdr3_nt: TGCGCCAGCAGGCCTGGACAGGGAGTAGGTCAGCCCCAGCATTTT
cdr3_aa: CASRPGQGVGQPQHF

d_call: NA
v_call: TRBV4-2
j_call: TRBJ2-3
cdr3_nt: TGTGCCAGCAGCCACGGTTCGGGGGAACAGGATACGCAGTATTTT
cdr3_aa: CASSHGSGEQDTQYF

d_call: TRBD1
v_call: TRBV5-1
j_call: TRBJ1-2
cdr3_nt: TGCGCCAGCAGCCCCGGGCCGGGACAGGGGGTTGGTGGCTACACCTTC
cdr3_aa: CASSPGPGQGVGGYTF

d_call: NA
v_call: TRBV5-1
j_call: TRBJ2-6
cdr3_nt: TGCGCCAGCAGCTTGTCCCCTGTGACTGGGGCCAACGTCCTGACTTTC
cdr3_aa: CASSLSPVTGANVLTF

d_call: NA
v_call: TRBV5-8
j_call: TRBJ2-5
cdr3_nt: TGTGCCAGCAGCTGGGGTCAGGGTACTGTCGAGACCCAGTACTTC
cdr3_aa: CASSWGQGTVETQYF

d_call: NA
v_call: TRBV7-9
j_call: TRBJ2-1
cdr3_nt: TGTGCCAGCAATTTGGGGGGCAGGGCACCCTACAATGAGCAGTTCTTC
cdr3_aa: CASNLGGRAPYNEQFF

d_call: NA
v_call: TRBV21-1
j_call: TRBJ1-2
cdr3_nt: TGTGCCAGCAGCACCCGAGGTCGGAGAAACTATGGCTACACCTTC
cdr3_aa: CASSTRGRRNYGYTF

d_call: TRBD1
v_call: TRBV3-1/TRBV3-2
j_call: TRBJ2-1
cdr3_nt: TGTGCCAGCAGCCACTACACAAGGGGGACAGAGAAGGATGAGCAGTTCTTC
cdr3_aa: CASSHYTRGTEKDEQFF

d_call: TRBD2
v_call: TRBV11-2
j_call: TRBJ2-1
cdr3_nt: TGTGCCAGCAGCTCTAGCGGGCTGGCCTACAATGAGCAGTTCTTC
cdr3_aa: CASSSSGLAYNEQFF

d_call: NA
v_call: TRBV19
j_call: TRBJ1-2
cdr3_nt: TGTGCCAGTAGTATAGAAAGACAGGACAAAGGCTACACCTTC
cdr3_aa: CASSIERQDKGYTF

d_call: NA
v_call: TRBV2
j_call: TRBJ1-2
cdr3_nt: TGTGCCAGCAGTGACGGGAACTATGGCTACACCTTC
cdr3_aa: CASSDGNYGYTF

d_call: NA
v_call: TRBV7-2
j_call: TRBJ1-6
cdr3_nt: TGTGCCAGCAGCTTATTTCGTCGCCAGGTTGGTTCACCCCTCCACTTT
cdr3_aa: CASSLFRRQVGSPLHF